This TCR beta chain is drawn from a study of T cells in Graves' hyperthyroidism and ophthalmopathy. Study observations and caveats: For ophthalmopathy, model prediction preceded onset by a median about 6.2 months.

In the ophthalmopathy cohort, Clinical Activity Score was at least 3, NOSPECS grade at least 4, and duration under 3 months. PBMCs were obtained from 7.5 to 10 ml fresh peripheral blood. As to this clonotype: The antigen is unknown.

The V gene's germline CDR1 is MNHEY and CDR2 SVGEGT. This CDR3 is 14 amino acids long. Trimming cost V 6 bases and J 8 bases; bases outside gene matches: 9. Amplified TCR beta CDR3 regions derived from RNA transcripts. HTBI primers were employed in a first-round RT-PCR of the TCR CDR3. TCRdb fed the multiplex PCR reads into MiXCR, producing one record per CDR3 protein. The sample has about 610,000 distinct CDR3 sequences; roughly 14% are singletons. Input material: blood. This receptor was taken from a middle-aged woman with Graves' ophthalmopathy. This chain links TRBV6-2 or TRBV6-3 with TRBJ1-2; TRBD1 matches at 10 bases. In DNA form, the CDR3 reads TGTGCCAGCAGCCAGGACAGGGGGATTAAGGGCTACACCTTC. Translated: CASSQDRGIKGYTF.